A single sample is the source of the 7 T cell receptor beta chains below, sequenced in a study of blood T cell repertoires in COVID-19. The data were produced by immunoSEQ multiplex PCR, yet TCRdb's version contains in-frame clones alone and is incomplete. The sample carries about 480,000 clones, 70% to 90% recorded once. The sequenced material came from PBMCs or T cells enriched from blood (not recorded which). The source is a woman aged 60 to 75 who had recovered from COVID-19.

The chain employs TRBV18 and TRBJ2-7; no firm D call. Germline loops: CDR1 KGHSH, CDR2 LQKENI. This CDR3 region has 13 residues. Trimming stripped 3 bases from V and 6 bases from J, with 12 bases between. CDR3 in amino acids: CASSPRKSGEQYV. In nucleotides, the CDR3 is TGTGCCAGCTCACCGCGGAAATCTGGCGAGCAGTACGTC.

This chain uses TRBV19 with TRBJ1-5; possible D gene TRBD1, 5 bases. The germline V gene has CDR1 LNHDA and CDR2 SQIVND (reference sequence). The length of the CDR3 is 15 residues. The V end was cut by 3 bases, the J end by 5 bases, with 14 bases between. CDR3 region: CASSMVLQGDQPQHF. In DNA form, the CDR3 reads TGTGCCAGTAGTATGGTCTTGCAGGGCGATCAGCCCCAGCATTTT.

This chain connects TRBV13 to TRBJ2-3; D is perhaps TRBD1 (5 bases). This CDR3 has 17 residues. Trimming cost V 6 bases and J 4 bases, with 23 bases left between them. CDR1 and CDR2 (germline): PRHDT, FYEKMQ (reference sequence). This CDR3 reads CASSRPQGKLSADTQYF. The DNA for the CDR3 is TGTGCCAGCAGTCGACCTCAGGGAAAGCTCTCGGCAGATACGCAGTATTTT.

This clone was observed once. J is TRBJ2-2 and V is TRBV11-2, with D uncertain. The CDR3 is 13 amino acids. Germline V gene lookup returns CDR1 SGHAT and CDR2 FQNNGV. Trimming took 5 bases from V and 6 from J, leaving 10 bases between them. Here the CDR3 reads CASSRPAAGELFF. The CDR3 coding sequence is TGTGCCAGCAGCCGACCGGCGGCCGGGGAGCTGTTTTTT.

The chain is built from TRBV27 and TRBJ2-1, with D tentatively TRBD2 (5 bases). Per the germline V gene, CDR1 is MNHEY and CDR2 is SMNVEV (reference sequence). The V and J ends lost 2 bases and 3 bases respectively, with 8 bases between them. The CDR3 contains 14 residues. The CDR3 coding sequence is TGTGCCAGCAGTTTAAGCCGGGGCTACAATGAGCAGTTCTTC. Its protein is CASSLSRGYNEQFF.

The rearrangement joins TRBV2 to TRBJ1-6; D is unclear. V was cut by 7 bases and J by 7 bases, with 20 bases left in between. Per germline, CDR1 SNHLY and CDR2 FYNNEI. The CDR3 length is 16 residues. The CDR3 spells CASMRAGTPPNSPLHF. For the CDR3, the DNA is TGTGCCAGCATGAGAGCAGGAACCCCTCCCAATTCACCCCTCCACTTT.

This clone was observed once. This chain links TRBV5-1 with TRBJ2-5; TRBD1 matches at 10 bases. The V segment lost 8 bases and the J segment 3 bases; nucleotides outside the gene matches: 10. Germline V gene lookup returns CDR1 SGHRS and CDR2 YFSETQ. The CDR3 length is 15 residues. CDR3 protein: CASAPWDRGKETQYF. The CDR3, as DNA: TGCGCCAGTGCGCCTTGGGACAGGGGAAAAGAGACCCAGTACTTC.